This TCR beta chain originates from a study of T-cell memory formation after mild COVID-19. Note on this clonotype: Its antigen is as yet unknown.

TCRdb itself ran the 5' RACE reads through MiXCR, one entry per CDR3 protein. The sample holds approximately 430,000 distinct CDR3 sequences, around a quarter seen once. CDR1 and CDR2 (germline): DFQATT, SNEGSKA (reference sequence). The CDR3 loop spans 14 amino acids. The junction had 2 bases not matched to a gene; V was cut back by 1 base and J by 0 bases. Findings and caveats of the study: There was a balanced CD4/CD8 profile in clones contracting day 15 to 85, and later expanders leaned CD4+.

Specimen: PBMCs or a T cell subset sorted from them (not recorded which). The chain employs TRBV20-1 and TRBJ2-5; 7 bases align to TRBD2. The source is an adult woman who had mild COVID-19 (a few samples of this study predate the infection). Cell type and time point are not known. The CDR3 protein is CSARGRGYQETQYF. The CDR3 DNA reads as TGCAGTGCTAGAGGGCGGGGGTACCAAGAGACCCAGTACTTC.